These T cell receptor beta chains were read from a single sample in a study of breast tumors, draining lymph nodes, adjacent tissues. TCRdb called the multiplex PCR reads again in MiXCR, with one record for every CDR3 protein. The table records 85,000 to 130,000 distinct CDR3 sequences, 21% of them present only once. Material for sequencing was axillary lymph node tissue. These receptor sequences come from a female donor with breast cancer. Some clones in this sample may be carry-over from other donors' samples. Each CDR3 is given with its conserved first and last residue. A D gene is named only where the DNA matches it firmly. Some rows mark clone size as missing; the rest say once, few, many or name a class of expanded clone.

j_call: TRBJ1-1; clone_size: few; v_call: TRBV25-1; d_call: TRBD1; cdr3_nt: TGTGCCAGCAGTGAATTGGAGACGAGGACAGGCTACACTGAAGCTTTCTTT; cdr3_aa: CASSELETRTGYTEAFF
j_call: TRBJ1-1; clone_size: .; v_call: TRBV7-9; d_call: .; cdr3_nt: TGTGCCAGCAGCTTGGACCAGCTCATGAACACTGAAGCTTTCTTT; cdr3_aa: CASSLDQLMNTEAFF
j_call: TRBJ2-5; clone_size: many; v_call: TRBV7-9; d_call: .; cdr3_nt: TGTGCCAGCAGCTTAGTTCAAGAGACCCAGTACTTC; cdr3_aa: CASSLVQETQYF
j_call: TRBJ2-2; clone_size: many; v_call: TRBV19; d_call: .; cdr3_nt: TGTGCCAGTAGTATAGGGGTAGCCAGCGGGGAGCTGTTTTTT; cdr3_aa: CASSIGVASGELFF
j_call: TRBJ1-5; clone_size: many; v_call: TRBV5-1; d_call: .; cdr3_nt: TGCGCCAGCAGCTTGGGTCAGGGGTTGAATCAGCCCCAGCATTTT; cdr3_aa: CASSLGQGLNQPQHF
j_call: TRBJ2-3; clone_size: many; v_call: TRBV13; d_call: TRBD1; cdr3_nt: TGTGCCAGCAGCCTCGGACAGGGAGTGGCAGATACGCAGTATTTT; cdr3_aa: CASSLGQGVADTQYF
j_call: TRBJ2-2; clone_size: few; v_call: TRBV5-1; d_call: .; cdr3_nt: TGCGCCAGCAGCCCGAGCGGGTACGGGGAGCTGTTTTTT; cdr3_aa: CASSPSGYGELFF
j_call: TRBJ2-1; clone_size: many; v_call: TRBV3-1; d_call: .; cdr3_nt: TGTGCCAGCAGCCAAGATTCCCTCGGGGGTGAGCAGTTCTTC; cdr3_aa: CASSQDSLGGEQFF
j_call: TRBJ2-1; clone_size: many; v_call: TRBV7-8; d_call: TRBD2; cdr3_nt: TGTGCCAGCAGCTTCGGCGGGGGGGGGGGTGGGCAGTTCTTC; cdr3_aa: CASSFGGGGGGQFF
j_call: TRBJ2-1; clone_size: many; v_call: TRBV5-1; d_call: .; cdr3_nt: TGCGCCAGCAGCTTGGATAGAGGGGCGATACTTATGACCAATGAGCAGTTCTTC; cdr3_aa: CASSLDRGAILMTNEQFF
j_call: TRBJ1-2; clone_size: many; v_call: TRBV5-4; d_call: .; cdr3_nt: TGTGCCAGCGCCGGACAACCGAACTATGGCTACACCTTC; cdr3_aa: CASAGQPNYGYTF
j_call: TRBJ1-5; clone_size: many; v_call: TRBV19; d_call: TRBD1; cdr3_nt: TGTGCCAGTAGTAAAGGGGGCACAGATAGGGTTCAGCCCCAGCATTTT; cdr3_aa: CASSKGGTDRVQPQHF
j_call: TRBJ2-7; clone_size: .; v_call: TRBV5-5; d_call: .; cdr3_nt: TGTGCCAGCAGCTCGATGGCCCGGGCTGGGCCCGCCGAGCAGTACTTC; cdr3_aa: CASSSMARAGPAEQYF
j_call: TRBJ2-7; clone_size: many; v_call: TRBV28; d_call: TRBD2; cdr3_nt: TGTGCCAGCACCCTGACTAGCGGGGACACCTACGAGCAGTACTTC; cdr3_aa: CASTLTSGDTYEQYF
j_call: TRBJ1-2; clone_size: many; v_call: TRBV20-1; d_call: .; cdr3_nt: TGCAGTGCTAGGGCGCCAGCTAACTATGGCTACACCTTC; cdr3_aa: CSARAPANYGYTF
j_call: TRBJ2-6; clone_size: many; v_call: TRBV6-1; d_call: TRBD1; cdr3_nt: TGTGCCAGCAGCCACAGGGGCCCACAGGGCTCTGGGGCCAACGTCCTGACTTTC; cdr3_aa: CASSHRGPQGSGANVLTF
j_call: TRBJ2-5; clone_size: many; v_call: TRBV7-9; d_call: TRBD2; cdr3_nt: TGTGCCAGCAGCCGCCCTTATCTAGCGGAGGGAGAGACCCAGTACTTC; cdr3_aa: CASSRPYLAEGETQYF
j_call: TRBJ2-1; clone_size: many; v_call: TRBV6-4; d_call: TRBD1; cdr3_nt: TGTGCCAGCAGTCCTACCGACAGGGGACTTAACAATGAGCAGTTCTTC; cdr3_aa: CASSPTDRGLNNEQFF
j_call: TRBJ1-4; clone_size: many; v_call: TRBV7-8; d_call: .; cdr3_nt: TGTGCCAGCAGCAAACGGGACACTAATGAAAAACTGTTTTTT; cdr3_aa: CASSKRDTNEKLFF
j_call: TRBJ1-5; clone_size: many; v_call: TRBV15; d_call: .; cdr3_nt: TGTGCCACCAGCCATACAGCAGGGTACGGTCAGCCCCAGCATTTT; cdr3_aa: CATSHTAGYGQPQHF
j_call: TRBJ2-5; clone_size: .; v_call: TRBV3-1; d_call: .; cdr3_nt: TGTGCCAGCAGCCAAGGGGGAACAACGGGAGAGACCCAGTACTTC; cdr3_aa: CASSQGGTTGETQYF
j_call: TRBJ2-5; clone_size: many; v_call: TRBV5-1; d_call: .; cdr3_nt: TGCGCCAGCAGCTTCGCAGGCAGCCAAGAGACCCAGTACTTC; cdr3_aa: CASSFAGSQETQYF
j_call: TRBJ2-3; clone_size: .; v_call: TRBV19; d_call: .; cdr3_nt: TGTGCCAGTAGTATCCTTAGACGGATTCTAACCAGCACAGATACGCAGTATTTT; cdr3_aa: CASSILRRILTSTDTQYF
j_call: TRBJ2-7; clone_size: many; v_call: TRBV13; d_call: .; cdr3_nt: TGTGCCAGCAGCGACGGACGTAGGGGCTACGAGCAGTACTTC; cdr3_aa: CASSDGRRGYEQYF
j_call: TRBJ1-3; clone_size: many; v_call: TRBV19; d_call: .; cdr3_nt: TGTGCCAGTAGTTTCGTACACCTCTCAGTGGCTGGAAACACCATATATTTT; cdr3_aa: CASSFVHLSVAGNTIYF
j_call: TRBJ2-3; clone_size: many; v_call: TRBV7-8; d_call: TRBD2; cdr3_nt: TGTGCCAGCAGCTTTCGGACTAGCGGGGGTAGAGCCACAGATACGCAGTATTTT; cdr3_aa: CASSFRTSGGRATDTQYF
j_call: TRBJ2-7; clone_size: many; v_call: TRBV5-4; d_call: .; cdr3_nt: TGTGCCAGCAGCTTGGACAGTTTCAGCGAGCAGTACTTC; cdr3_aa: CASSLDSFSEQYF
j_call: TRBJ1-2; clone_size: many; v_call: TRBV2; d_call: TRBD1; cdr3_nt: TGTGCCAGCAGGGCGGGACAGGGGAAGGGCGATAACTATGGCTACACCTTC; cdr3_aa: CASRAGQGKGDNYGYTF
j_call: TRBJ2-3; clone_size: many; v_call: TRBV19; d_call: TRBD2; cdr3_nt: TGTGCCAGTAGCCGACTAGCGGGGCGCACAGATACGCAGTATTTT; cdr3_aa: CASSRLAGRTDTQYF
j_call: TRBJ2-7; clone_size: many; v_call: TRBV14; d_call: TRBD2; cdr3_nt: TGTGCCAGCAGCCACCAGAGCGGGAGCTACGAGCAGTACTTC; cdr3_aa: CASSHQSGSYEQYF
j_call: TRBJ1-5; clone_size: .; v_call: TRBV30; d_call: .; cdr3_nt: TGTGCCTGGAGTGTACGAGGAAGAGGACAGCCCCAGCATTTT; cdr3_aa: CAWSVRGRGQPQHF
j_call: TRBJ2-1; clone_size: few; v_call: TRBV5-4; d_call: TRBD2; cdr3_nt: TGTGCCAGCAGCCCCCGGCTAGCGGGAGCTTTCAATGAGCAGTTCTTC; cdr3_aa: CASSPRLAGAFNEQFF
j_call: TRBJ1-2; clone_size: many; v_call: TRBV29-1; d_call: .; cdr3_nt: TGCAGCGTTGAAGTTGGGGCCTATGGCTACACCTTC; cdr3_aa: CSVEVGAYGYTF
j_call: TRBJ2-1; clone_size: .; v_call: TRBV4-1; d_call: .; cdr3_nt: TGCGCCAGCAGCCAAGTCGATATGGGTTTCTCCTACAATGAGCAGTTCTTC; cdr3_aa: CASSQVDMGFSYNEQFF